A single sample gave rise to the 25 T cell receptor beta chains below, sequenced in a study of blood T cell repertoires in COVID-19 (dated by TCRdb to about 2020). The protocol used for the library was the immunoSEQ multiplex PCR assay. TCRdb took this table from immuneACCESS and kept in-frame rearrangements with V and J called. Such tables lack part of the clones; where checked against another copy, unresolved V genes explain under half of the gap, and the rest is unexplained. Counted in this sample were 80,000 to 100,000 clones; roughly 79% of them appeared once. 15% to 20% of the sample is held by the ten biggest clonotypes. Sequencing used peripheral blood. The source of these receptors is a human donor in a cohort sampled during active COVID-19.

A single count supports this clone. CDR3 loop: CASSIGDRKNTGELFF. CDR3 sequence (DNA): TGTGCCAGCAGCATTGGGGACAGAAAGAACACCGGGGAGCTGTTTTTT. The chain uses TRBV5-5 and TRBJ2-2; TRBD1 aligns across 7 bases. V lost 4 bases, J lost 1 base, and 7 bases stayed unmatched. The CDR3 covers 16 residues. Per the germline V gene, CDR1 is SGHKS and CDR2 is YYEKEE (reference sequence). Full variable domain (missing parts from reference TRBV5-5 and TRBJ2-2): DAGVTQSPTHLIKTRGQQVTLRCSPISGHKSVSWYQQVLGQGPQFIFQYYEKEERGRGNFPDRFSARQFPNYSSELNVNALLLGDSALYLCASSIGDRKNTGELFFGEGSRLTVL.

V and J are TRBV11-2 and TRBJ2-3; TRBD1 is a possible D gene (6 bases). Deletions cut 5 bases from V and 4 bases from J, with 19 bases between. This CDR3 has 16 amino acids. From germline, CDR1 is SGHAT and CDR2 FQNNGV. CDR3 nucleotide sequence: TGTGCCAGCAGCCGCCTGGACAGAGGGCCTCCAGATACGCAGTATTTT. Amino acids: CASSRLDRGPPDTQYF.

This chain links TRBV15 with TRBJ1-3; D is ambiguous. In germline, CDR1 is LNHNV, CDR2 YYDKDF (reference sequence). The CDR3 totals 14 residues. The V end lost 0 bases, the J end lost 1 base, and 4 bases lay between the germline ends. The CDR3 reads CATSRDPSGNTIYF. DNA of the CDR3: TGTGCCACCAGCAGAGACCCTTCTGGAAACACCATATATTTT.

V is TRBV7-9 and J is TRBJ1-6, with D perhaps matching TRBD1 (6 bases). Trimming pared 2 bases from V and 9 bases from J, leaving 11 bases between. CDR1 is SEHNR, CDR2 FQNEAQ, per germline (reference sequence). The CDR3 sequence is 14 residues long. The CDR3 protein is CASSLIQGGSPLHF. The CDR3 DNA sequence: TGTGCCAGCAGCTTAATACAGGGTGGTTCACCCCTCCACTTT.

In this sample, this clone turned up a few times. The V call is TRBV3-1 (or the pseudogene TRBV3-2), the J call TRBJ1-6; maybe TRBD1 (5 bases). Looked up from germline, CDR1 is LGHDT and CDR2 is YNNKEL (reference sequence). V shed 5 bases and J shed 6 bases, with 11 bases lying between them. The CDR3 is 14 residues long. CDR3 region: CASSSGGSNSPLHF. As DNA, the CDR3 is TGTGCCAGCAGCTCCGGGGGGTCTAATTCACCCCTCCACTTT.

This clone was observed once. The J gene is TRBJ2-3, the V gene TRBV19, with D perhaps TRBD2 (7 bases). The ends were cut back, 6 bases at V and 3 bases at J, with 13 bases in the middle. CDR3 length equals 14 residues. Germline V CDR1 and CDR2: LNHDA, SQIVND (reference sequence). CDR3 bases: TGTGCCAGTAGGAGGGGGGGTCGGACAGATACGCAGTATTTT. Its translation is CASRRGGRTDTQYF.

This chain connects TRBV18 to TRBJ2-1; D not resolved. The CDR3 spans 13 residues. Germline CDR1 KGHSH, CDR2 LQKENI. Deletions cut 2 bases from V and 8 bases from J, with 10 bases between. In nucleotides, the CDR3 is TGTGCCAGCTCACCAGATGAGGTGCATGAGCAGTTCTTC. Protein: CASSPDEVHEQFF.

The chain is built from TRBV28 and TRBJ2-1; no reliable D call. Germline CDR1 is MDHEN and CDR2 is SYDVKM. Trimming removed 7 bases at V and 8 bases at J, with 18 bases between. The CDR3 sequence is 14 residues long. The CDR3 DNA follows: TGTGCCAGCAAACGGGTGCTCCGAACGGATGAGCAGTTCTTC. Translated: CASKRVLRTDEQFF.

The rearrangement joins TRBV6-7 to TRBJ2-7; a possible D gene is TRBD2 (6 bases). TRBV6-7 carries the ORF label, with uncertain function. The CDR3 totals 15 residues. V was trimmed by 3 bases and J by 6 bases, leaving 18 bases between them. The chain's CDR3 is CASSYYLRGKGEQYF. The CDR3 DNA is TGTGCCAGCAGTTATTATCTCCGCGGGAAGGGCGAGCAGTACTTC.

The gene calls are TRBV25-1 and TRBJ1-2, with 9 bases lining up with TRBD1. Losses at the gene ends were 1 base for V and 6 bases for J; bases not matched to a gene: 6. This CDR3 is 15 amino acids long. Germline CDR1 is MGHDK and CDR2 is SYGVNS. CDR3 sequence: CASSELGTGQDGYTF. The CDR3 DNA reads as TGTGCCAGCAGTGAATTGGGGACAGGGCAGGATGGCTACACCTTC.

The chain couples TRBV7-8 to TRBJ1-4; D may be TRBD1 (6 bases). The V end was cut by 5 bases, the J end by 6 bases, with 19 bases between. This CDR3 has 16 residues. CDR1 and CDR2 (germline): SGHVS, FQNEAQ. DNA for the CDR3: TGTGCCAGCAGCCTCTACACAGGGAAACCCGATGAAAAACTGTTTTTT. This sequence encodes CASSLYTGKPDEKLFF.

CDR3 protein: CASSSPSRGGIYEQYF. The CDR3 DNA follows: TGTGCCAGCAGCTCCCCCTCAAGGGGGGGAATCTACGAGCAGTACTTC. The rearrangement uses TRBV5-6 and TRBJ2-7; a possible D gene is TRBD2 (7 bases). This CDR3 comprises 16 residues. Germline V gene data show CDR1 as SGHDT and CDR2 as YYEEEE. V was cut by 3 bases and J by 3 bases, with 19 bases left in between.

The CDR3 nucleotides read TGTGCCAGCAGCCGTTATTCAGCGGGGGCCATCTACGAGCAGTACTTC. Residues: CASSRYSAGAIYEQYF. The rearrangement links TRBV5-4 to TRBJ2-7; 8 nucleotides align to TRBD2. V was pared by 4 bases and J by 3 bases, with 12 bases of the junction left unmatched. CDR1 is SGHNT, CDR2 YYREEE, per germline (reference sequence). This CDR3 is built from 16 residues.

V is TRBV2 and J is TRBJ2-2; the D gene is possibly TRBD1 (6 bases). The germline V gene encodes CDR1 SNHLY and CDR2 FYNNEI. The CDR3 runs 14 residues. Trimming removed 5 bases at V and 4 bases at J, with 11 bases between. For the CDR3, the DNA is TGTGCCAGCAGTTTACAGGGATCCACCGGGGAGCTGTTTTTT. It is translated as CASSLQGSTGELFF. Supplemented by reference TRBV2 and TRBJ2-2, the full variable domain reads EPEVTQTPSHQVTQMGQEVILRCVPISNHLYFYWYRQILGQKVEFLVSFYNNEISEKSEIFDDQFSVERPDGSNFTLKIRSTKLEDSAMYFCASSLQGSTGELFFGEGSRLTVL.

V usage is TRBV6-6 and J usage is TRBJ2-7, with D perhaps TRBD2 (6 bases). This CDR3 has 13 residues. Trimming took 0 bases from V and 6 from J, leaving 9 bases between them. The germline CDR1 and CDR2 sequences are MNHNY and SVGAGI (reference sequence). The CDR3 spells CASSYSYGGEQYF. CDR3 in DNA: TGTGCCAGCAGTTACTCCTACGGGGGCGAGCAGTACTTC.

This chain links TRBV18 with TRBJ2-7; 11 nucleotides agree with TRBD1. The length of the CDR3 is 14 residues. V dropped 2 bases and J dropped 3; count of bases not matched to a gene: 0. Per the germline V gene, CDR1 is KGHSH and CDR2 is LQKENI. Here the CDR3 reads CASSPGTGGYEQYF. Here the CDR3 DNA reads TGTGCCAGCTCACCAGGGACAGGGGGCTACGAGCAGTACTTC. The variable domain in full, completed from reference TRBV18 and TRBJ2-7, reads NAGVMQNPRHLVRRRGQEARLRCSPMKGHSHVYWYRQLPEEGLKFMVYLQKENIIDESGMPKERFSAEFPKEGPSILRIQQVVRGDSAAYFCASSPGTGGYEQYFGPGTRLTVT.

The chain carries TRBV5-6 and TRBJ1-1, with D possibly being TRBD1 (6 bases). CDR3 length: 12 residues. Germline lookup yields CDR1 SGHDT and CDR2 YYEEEE. Trimming left V 3 bases short and J 7 bases short, with 10 bases between. The CDR3 here is CASSSRTVEAFF. In nucleotides, the CDR3 is TGTGCCAGCAGCTCCAGGACAGTTGAAGCTTTCTTT. Looking up the rest from reference TRBV5-6 and TRBJ1-1 gives the full variable domain: DAGVTQSPTHLIKTRGQQVTLRCSPKSGHDTVSWYQQALGQGPQFIFQYYEEEERQRGNFPDRFSGHQFPNYSSELNVNALLLGDSALYLCASSSRTVEAFFGQGTRLTVV.

The chain carries TRBV24-1 and TRBJ2-1; 12 bases agree with TRBD2. V gave up 2 bases and J gave up 9 bases; unmatched junction bases: 4. Germline V CDR1 and CDR2: KGHDR, SFDVKD. This CDR3 is 15 amino acids long. This CDR3 is CATSDSSGGAGEQFF. The DNA for the CDR3 is TGTGCCACCAGTGATTCTAGCGGGGGGGCAGGTGAGCAGTTCTTC.

This clone was detected only once. V gene TRBV7-2 combines with J gene TRBJ2-5, with no clear D. The CDR3 runs 16 residues. The V end was cut by 1 base, the J end by 3 bases, with 15 bases between. CDR1 and CDR2 from the germline V gene are SGHTA and FQGNSA. CDR3 protein: CASSLDPRVGKETQYF. The CDR3 nucleotides are TGTGCCAGCAGCTTAGACCCCCGGGTCGGTAAAGAGACCCAGTACTTC.

Turning to this clone: Other DNA sequences in this specimen translate into the identical CDR3. The rearrangement uses TRBV2 and TRBJ1-1; no firm D call. Trimming removed 4 bases from V and 1 base from J, with 7 bases in between. The CDR3 has 13 residues. The germline CDR1 and CDR2 sequences are SNHLY and FYNNEI. The CDR3 DNA reads TGTGCCAGCAGTGGATCAGGGAACACTGAAGCTTTCTTT. Translated, it gives CASSGSGNTEAFF.

The chain is built from TRBV7-2 and TRBJ2-5; TRBD2 matches 7 bases. Losses at the gene ends were 0 bases for V and 2 bases for J; bases not matched to a gene: 6. The CDR3 consists of 16 residues. CDR1 and CDR2 from the germline V gene are SGHTA and FQGNSA. DNA of the CDR3: TGTGCCAGCAGCTTAGCGCGAGCGGGGCCACAAGAGACCCAGTACTTC. Its protein is CASSLARAGPQETQYF.

V is TRBV5-1 and J is TRBJ2-1; D is perhaps TRBD1 (7 bases). Trimming took off 4 bases at V and 8 bases at J, with 16 bases between the two ends. Germline CDR1 is SGHRS and CDR2 is YFSETQ. CDR3 size: 14 residues. For the CDR3, the DNA is TGCGCCAGCAGCGTTCAGGGGGAGGTATATGAGCAGTTCTTC. It codes for CASSVQGEVYEQFF.

V gene TRBV12-3 or TRBV12-4 combines with J gene TRBJ2-7; D uncertain. V dropped 1 base and J dropped 3 bases, with 4 bases sitting between them. The CDR3 loop spans 12 amino acids. The CDR3 bases are TGTGCCAGCAGTTTAGACTACTACGAGCAGTACTTC. It encodes CASSLDYYEQYF.

This clone was recorded only once. The chain is built from TRBV7-6 and TRBJ2-5, with unresolved D. There are 14 residues in the CDR3. Germline V lookup: CDR1 SGHVS, CDR2 FNYEAQ. V was shortened by 2 bases and J by 5 bases, with 12 bases between the two germline ends. The CDR3 protein is CASSLKPQAETQYF. The CDR3 nucleotides read TGTGCCAGCAGCTTAAAACCTCAGGCGGAGACCCAGTACTTC. Full variable domain (missing parts from reference TRBV7-6 and TRBJ2-5): GAGVSQSPRYKVTKRGQDVALRCDPISGHVSLYWYRQALGQGPEFLTYFNYEAQQDKSGLPNDRFSAERPEGSISTLTIQRTEQRDSAMYRCASSLKPQAETQYFGPGTRLLVL.

This rearrangement joins TRBV28 to TRBJ1-4; tentatively, D is TRBD1 (5 bases). Germline CDR1 MDHEN, CDR2 SYDVKM. The CDR3 runs to 12 residues. Deletions cut 6 bases from V and 12 bases from J, with 14 bases between. CDR3: CASSHGGEELFF. The CDR3 bases are TGTGCCAGCAGCCACGGGGGGGAGGAACTGTTTTTT.